A single sample gave rise to the 5 T cell receptor beta chains below, sequenced in a study of T cells in Graves' hyperthyroidism and ophthalmopathy. Amplified TCR beta CDR3 regions derived from RNA transcripts. The primer set for the first-round RT-PCR of the TCR CDR3 was HTBI. One entry per CDR3 protein, called by TCRdb with MiXCR from the multiplex PCR reads. The table includes roughly 350,000 distinct CDR3 sequences, about 13% detected once. Sample: blood. The receptors here all came from a woman in her thirties or forties with Graves' ophthalmopathy.

This clonotype has at least ten counts. The chain carries TRBV6-1 and TRBJ2-1, with 11 bases fitting TRBD2. Per germline, CDR1 MNHNS and CDR2 SASEGT. There are 15 residues in the CDR3. With V trimmed by 0 bases and J by 6 bases, 1 base remained unmatched. DNA for the CDR3: TGTGCCAGCAGTGAAGCTAGCGGGGGGGCCAATGAGCAGTTCTTC. Its translation: CASSEASGGANEQFF.

This clonotype was observed many times. This sequence joins TRBV20-1 and TRBJ1-2, with D possibly being TRBD1 (5 bases). The V and J ends lost 4 bases and 1 base respectively, with 19 bases between them. The V gene's germline CDR1 is DFQATT and CDR2 SNEGSKA (reference sequence). The CDR3 spans 16 residues. The CDR3 DNA reads TGCAGTGCTACTCCCCTACAGGAACCTGATAACTATGGCTACACCTTC. Its protein is CSATPLQEPDNYGYTF.

As regards this clonotype: This sequence may be a read error, since a much larger clone differs from it by one base. This chain connects TRBV14 to TRBJ1-1; no firm D call. In germline, CDR1 is SGHDN, CDR2 FVKESK. The length of the CDR3 is 13 residues. V lost 2 bases to trimming and J lost 1 base, with 5 bases between them. The CDR3 sequence is CASSQYRNTEAFF. CDR3 coding DNA: TGTGCCAGCAGCCAATACAGGAACACTGAAGCTTTCTTT.

This clonotype was seen repeatedly, ten times or more. The chain combines TRBV28 with TRBJ2-7; D not certain. The CDR3 is 12 amino acids. Trimming removed 2 bases from V and 4 bases from J, with 6 bases in between. CDR1 and CDR2 from the germline V gene are MDHEN and SYDVKM. CDR3 in DNA: TGTGCCAGCAGTTTACAGAATTACGAGCAGTACTTC. This sequence encodes CASSLQNYEQYF.

Ten or more counts support this clonotype. This chain connects TRBV6-1 to TRBJ2-7; 9 nucleotides align to TRBD1. Germline CDR1 and CDR2: MNHNS and SASEGT. CDR3 length equals 15 residues. Germline trimming cut 5 bases from V and 3 bases from J; bases unmatched to any gene: 8. In DNA, the CDR3 is TGTGCCAGCAGTTACGGGACAGGGCCCAACTACGAGCAGTACTTC. Translation gives CASSYGTGPNYEQYF.